What follows describes a single T cell receptor beta chain. These data originate in a study of blood T cell repertoires in COVID-19. Study-level information: Acute-phase and convalescent COVID-19 samples originated in the United States, Italy and Spain.

The repertoire was sequenced with immunoSEQ multiplex PCR; TCRdb's copy has only in-frame clones and lacks some. The table includes approximately 21,000 clones, 70% to 90% detected once. The CDR3 has 15 amino acids. Deletions cut 3 bases from V and 0 bases from J, with 9 bases between. The germline V gene has CDR1 SNHLY and CDR2 FYNNEI. The sequence was collected from a woman aged 80 or older with active or convalescent COVID-19. The V call is TRBV2, the J call TRBJ1-5, with TRBD1 as a possible D gene (5 bases). The sample comprised peripheral blood. The CDR3 DNA sequence: TGTGCCAGCAGTGATCGGCAGGGTAGCAATCAGCCCCAGCATTTT. Its protein is CASSDRQGSNQPQHF.